The clone carrying this T cell receptor beta chain was counted many times. As yet, its antigen is unknown. The sequenced fragment ends 3 residues before the CDR3 boundary, so the rest is inferred from the germline J gene. The entry originates in a study of T cell clonality in common variable immunodeficiency. Findings of the study overall: Common variable immunodeficiency TCR beta sequences reportedly had fewer deletions and N-nucleotide insertions.

Each donor provided roughly 4.5 to 9 ml of heparinized whole blood. Sequencing input was equivalent genomic DNA from CVID and controls. Here immunoSEQ multiplex PCR was the method, and the copy in TCRdb shows in-frame clones only, minus some. In total the sample includes approximately 42,000 clones, none of them seen once. This CDR3 has 16 residues. Per the germline V gene, CDR1 is DFQATT and CDR2 is SNEGSKA (reference sequence). The trim removed 6 bases at V and 0 bases at J, leaving 12 bases unmatched. Sequencing was performed on peripheral blood mononuclear cells. This sequence was found in a person aged 18 to 70 in good health. The V gene is TRBV20-1, the J gene TRBJ1-1; 8 positions match TRBD1. CDR3 bases read: TGCAGTGCCTCAGGGGGCAGGATAAGTATGAACACTGAA. It encodes CSASGGRISMNTE. The entire CDR3 is CSASGGRISMNTEAFF.